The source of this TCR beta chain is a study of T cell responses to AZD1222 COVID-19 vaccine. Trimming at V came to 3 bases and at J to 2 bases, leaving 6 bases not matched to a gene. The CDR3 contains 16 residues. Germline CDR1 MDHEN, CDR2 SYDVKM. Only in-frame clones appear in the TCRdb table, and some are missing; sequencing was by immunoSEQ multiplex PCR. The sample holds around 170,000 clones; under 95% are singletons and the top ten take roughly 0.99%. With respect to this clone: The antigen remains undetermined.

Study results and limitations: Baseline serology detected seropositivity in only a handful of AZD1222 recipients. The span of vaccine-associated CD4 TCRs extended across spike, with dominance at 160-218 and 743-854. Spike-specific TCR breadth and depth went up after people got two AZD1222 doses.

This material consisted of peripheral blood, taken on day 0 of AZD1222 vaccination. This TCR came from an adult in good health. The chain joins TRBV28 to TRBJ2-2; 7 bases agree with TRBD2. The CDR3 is CASSLVGTINTGELFF. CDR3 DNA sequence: TGTGCCAGCAGTTTGGTAGGGACTATAAACACCGGGGAGCTGTTTTTT.